Listed below are T cell receptor beta chains from one sample, sequenced in a study of T cell repertoires in cytomegalovirus infection. TCRdb processed the reads anew with MiXCR; each CDR3 protein has one entry. Altogether 200,000 to 300,000 distinct CDR3 sequences are present, approximately 9.1% being singletons, with the ten largest covering about 14%. Sequenced input: PBMCs. The source of these receptors is a human donor in good health (CMV status not recorded). Some clones in this sample may be carry-over from other donors' samples. Each CDR3 is given with its conserved first and last residue. The D gene is left open where the match is weak. For some rows the clone size is stated as once, few or many, or as a class when expanded; others skip it.

TRBV6-6	many	15	TRBJ1-5	TRBD1	CASSPLDRGGQPQHF	TGTGCCAGCAGTCCCCTAGACAGGGGAGGACAGCCCCAGCATTTT
TRBV7-9	many	14	TRBJ2-5	NA	CASSLDIIRETQYF	TGTGCCAGCAGCTTAGACATAATACGAGAGACCCAGTACTTC
TRBV12-3/TRBV12-4	NA	15	TRBJ2-1	TRBD2	CASGLGLAGDNEQFF	TGTGCCAGCGGATTAGGACTAGCGGGAGACAATGAGCAGTTCTTC
TRBV7-3	NA	12	TRBJ1-1	NA	CASSHSRGEAFF	TGTGCCAGCAGCCATTCTCGGGGTGAAGCTTTCTTT
TRBV4-3	few	17	TRBJ2-3	TRBD2	CASSQVVSGGSTDTQYF	TGCGCCAGCAGCCAAGTCGTCTCGGGAGGGAGCACAGATACGCAGTATTTT
TRBV6-1	few	14	TRBJ2-7	NA	CASSPGSSSYEQYF	TGTGCCAGCAGTCCGGGTTCGAGCTCCTACGAGCAGTACTTC
TRBV28	many	15	TRBJ2-1	TRBD1	CASSFWTGGVHEQFF	TGTGCCAGCAGTTTTTGGACAGGGGGTGTGCATGAGCAGTTCTTC
TRBV6-2/TRBV6-3	few	16	TRBJ2-3	NA	CASRREGRPGTDTQYF	TGTGCCAGCAGACGAGAGGGACGTCCAGGGACAGATACGCAGTATTTT
TRBV7-6	many	14	TRBJ1-1	TRBD1	CASSRQGEYTEAFF	TGTGCCAGCAGTAGACAGGGAGAGTACACTGAAGCTTTCTTT
TRBV4-2	many	15	TRBJ1-5	TRBD1	CASSQDGQDNQPQHF	TGTGCCAGCAGCCAAGATGGACAGGACAATCAGCCCCAGCATTTT
TRBV14	NA	13	TRBJ1-5	NA	CASSRGDGQPQHF	TGTGCCAGCAGCCGAGGGGATGGCCAGCCCCAGCATTTT
TRBV6-2/TRBV6-3	many	13	TRBJ2-1	TRBD2	CASRNGGANEQFF	TGTGCCAGCAGAAACGGGGGGGCTAATGAGCAGTTCTTC
TRBV19	NA	12	TRBJ2-1	NA	CASSTKWGEQFF	TGTGCCAGTAGTACAAAATGGGGTGAGCAGTTCTTC
TRBV7-2	many	16	TRBJ1-1	NA	CASRRFPGILNTEAFF	TGTGCCAGCAGACGATTCCCCGGGATCTTGAACACTGAAGCTTTCTTT
TRBV28	NA	16	TRBJ2-3	TRBD2	CASRLNSAGATDTQYF	TGTGCCAGCAGGCTAAATTCGGCGGGAGCGACAGATACGCAGTATTTT
TRBV2	NA	13	TRBJ2-2	NA	CASKPRRTGELFF	TGTGCCAGCAAGCCCAGAAGAACCGGGGAGCTGTTTTTT
TRBV7-2	many	17	TRBJ2-3	TRBD2	CASSHRRSGVVADTQYF	TGTGCCAGCAGCCACCGGAGGAGCGGGGTGGTCGCAGATACGCAGTATTTT
TRBV6-1	many	15	TRBJ1-6	NA	CASSEQDRSNSPLHF	TGTGCCAGCAGTGAACAGGACAGATCCAATTCACCCCTCCACTTT
TRBV7-2	many	14	TRBJ2-2	NA	CASSFRLAVSQLFF	TGTGCCAGCAGCTTCCGCCTAGCCGTTTCCCAGCTGTTTTTT
TRBV6-2/TRBV6-3	NA	13	TRBJ2-7	NA	CASSAVRGHEQYF	TGTGCCAGCAGTGCCGTTCGAGGACACGAGCAGTACTTC
TRBV7-2	NA	19	TRBJ2-1	TRBD2	CASSWLGLAGGRSYNEQFF	TGTGCCAGCAGCTGGTTGGGACTAGCGGGGGGGCGGTCCTACAATGAGCAGTTCTTC
TRBV7-2	many	14	TRBJ1-1	NA	CASSFTGGIVEAFF	TGTGCCAGCAGCTTTACGGGGGGCATCGTTGAAGCTTTCTTT
TRBV7-2	many	14	TRBJ1-4	NA	CASSYKGNNEKLFF	TGTGCCAGCAGCTATAAGGGGAATAATGAAAAACTGTTTTTT
TRBV7-2	many	15	TRBJ2-1	TRBD2	CASSFGLAGVYEQFF	TGTGCCAGCAGCTTTGGGCTAGCGGGAGTCTATGAGCAGTTCTTC
TRBV12-3/TRBV12-4	many	16	TRBJ2-1	TRBD1	CASSFTSRTGRNEQFF	TGTGCCAGCAGTTTTACCTCTAGGACAGGGCGCAATGAGCAGTTCTTC
TRBV6-2/TRBV6-3	many	14	TRBJ1-6	NA	CASSYGQFLRPLHF	TGTGCCAGCAGCTACGGACAGTTCTTGCGCCCCCTCCACTTT
TRBV5-1	few	14	TRBJ2-5	NA	CASSTRGAQETQYF	TGCGCCAGCTCTACTAGGGGAGCCCAAGAGACCCAGTACTTC
TRBV19	many	16	TRBJ2-1	NA	CASSPPGMASYNEQFF	TGTGCCAGTAGTCCCCCAGGGATGGCCTCCTACAATGAGCAGTTCTTC
TRBV28	few	12	TRBJ2-5	NA	CASSSLPGTHDF	TGTGCCAGCAGTTCTCTCCCAGGGACCCACGACTTC
TRBV7-2	many	15	TRBJ2-2	NA	CASSLDFRIGGELFF	TGTGCCAGCAGCTTAGATTTCAGGATTGGCGGGGAGCTGTTTTTT
TRBV19	NA	15	TRBJ1-1	TRBD1	CASSMGTGRDTEAFF	TGTGCCAGTAGTATGGGGACAGGGCGGGACACTGAAGCTTTCTTT
TRBV7-2	many	16	TRBJ2-3	NA	CASSPGLGLRTDTQYF	TGTGCCAGCAGCCCTGGGTTGGGTTTACGGACAGATACGCAGTATTTT
TRBV11-2	many	16	TRBJ2-5	TRBD2	CASSLGGSGRGETQYF	TGTGCCAGCAGCTTAGGAGGTAGCGGGAGGGGCGAGACCCAGTACTTC
TRBV20-1	many	15	TRBJ2-2	TRBD2	CSAKLDGRAGGELFF	TGCAGTGCTAAATTGGACGGGAGGGCCGGTGGGGAGCTGTTTTTT
TRBV28	few	13	TRBJ2-7	NA	CASRDTNSYEQYF	TGTGCCAGCCGGGACACCAACTCCTACGAGCAGTACTTC
TRBV5-5	NA	13	TRBJ2-1	NA	CASSYINGNEQFF	TGTGCCAGCAGCTATATCAACGGCAATGAGCAGTTCTTC
TRBV7-6	few	14	TRBJ2-1	NA	CASSRGQSYNEQFF	TGTGCCAGCAGCCGCGGACAGTCCTACAATGAGCAGTTCTTC
TRBV30	few	12	TRBJ2-7	NA	CAWSQRGYEQYF	TGTGCCTGGAGTCAAAGGGGGTACGAGCAGTACTTC
TRBV5-1	NA	14	TRBJ1-6	NA	CASSSQGWDSPLHF	TGCGCCAGCAGCTCACAGGGTTGGGATTCACCCCTCCACTTT
TRBV6-6	many	16	TRBJ1-4	TRBD1	CASSQDRVGTNEKLFF	TGTGCCAGCAGTCAAGACAGGGTTGGAACTAATGAAAAACTGTTTTTT